This T cell receptor beta chain was retrieved from a study of T cell repertoires in cytomegalovirus infection. Overall study context: Recently identified HLA-C-restricted CMV epitopes were among the peptides used. CMV infection plus the matching HLA type was flagged by public TCR beta signatures.

Concerning this clonotype: The antigen is not known.

This CDR3 is 18 amino acids long. Trimming took 4 bases from V and 7 from J; bases not matched to a gene: 18. Germline assignment: CDR1 MNHEY and CDR2 SVGEGT. From the reads, TCRdb called clonotypes with MiXCR, one entry per CDR3 protein. The sample shows about 920,000 distinct CDR3 sequences, more than 25% of them seen only once. This sequence originates from a human donor in good health (CMV status not recorded). Some clones in this sample may be carry-over from other donors' samples. This material consisted of cultured CD8+ T cells from PBMCs, taken from culture after CMV antigen stimulation. The V call is TRBV6-2 or TRBV6-3, the J call TRBJ2-1, with 8 bases identical to TRBD2. The CDR3 nucleotides read TGTGCCAGCAGTTCCCTCTCTAGCGGGTCCATCGAGATGAATGAGCAGTTCTTC. Its protein is CASSSLSSGSIEMNEQFF.